The T cell receptor beta chain under discussion was sequenced for a study of molecular identifiers for immune sequencing clone quantification. TCRdb redid the calling of the PCR reads with MiXCR, one entry per CDR3 protein. The sample holds about 63,000 distinct CDR3 sequences, 15% to 20% seen once. The CDR3 runs 17 residues. CDR1 is MGHRA, CDR2 YSYEKL, per germline. J lost 9 bases, V lost 4 bases, and 18 bases had no gene match. At least ten counts were recorded for this clonotype. The naive CD8 libraries originated from between roughly 19,000 and 1,100,000 sorted cells and drew on 10%, 30% or 50% RNA.

This TCR was sampled from a human donor in good health. Some libraries in this study had Jurkat cell RNA spiked in. Sequenced sample: naive CD8+ T cells from blood, with Jurkat cell RNA spiked in. Subset reported: FACS-sorted CD8+CD4-CCR7+CD45RA+ naive T cells. The V call is TRBV4-1, the J call TRBJ2-1; TRBD2 matches at 7 bases. This chain's CDR3 is CASSRHPREVRPSEQFF. CDR3 DNA: TGCGCCAGCAGCCGACATCCCCGGGAGGTCCGCCCCAGTGAGCAGTTCTTC.